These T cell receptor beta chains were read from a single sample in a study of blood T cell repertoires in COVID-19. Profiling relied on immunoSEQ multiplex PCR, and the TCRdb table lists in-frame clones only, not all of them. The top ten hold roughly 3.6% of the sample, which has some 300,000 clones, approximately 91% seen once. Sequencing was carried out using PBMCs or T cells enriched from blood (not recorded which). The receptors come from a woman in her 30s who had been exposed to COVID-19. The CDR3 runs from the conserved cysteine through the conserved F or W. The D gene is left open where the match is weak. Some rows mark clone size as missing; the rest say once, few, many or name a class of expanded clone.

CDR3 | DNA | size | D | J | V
CASSIPPGQGSTDTQYF | TGTGCCAGTAGTATCCCGCCGGGACAGGGGAGCACAGATACGCAGTATTTT | . | TRBD1 | TRBJ2-3 | TRBV19
CASSLTRQGSGNTIYF | TGTGCCAGCAGCTTGACTCGGCAGGGCTCTGGAAACACCATATATTTT | . | . | TRBJ1-3 | TRBV5-4
CASIETGGNTEAFF | TGTGCCAGCATCGAGACAGGGGGCAACACTGAAGCTTTCTTT | . | TRBD1 | TRBJ1-1 | TRBV7-9
CASSLQGAQTDTDTQYF | TGTGCCAGCAGCTTACAGGGGGCCCAGACGGACACAGATACGCAGTATTTT | . | TRBD1 | TRBJ2-3 | TRBV7-9
CASRTGINSPLHF | TGCGCCAGCCGGACAGGAATAAATTCACCCCTCCACTTT | . | TRBD1 | TRBJ1-6 | TRBV5-1
CASSLGTASTDTQYF | TGTGCCAGCAGTTTAGGGACAGCAAGCACAGATACGCAGTATTTT | . | TRBD1 | TRBJ2-3 | TRBV28
CASSLERNTEAFF | TGTGCCAGCAGCTTAGAGCGGAACACTGAAGCTTTCTTT | . | . | TRBJ1-1 | TRBV11-2
CASSSPMDTNTGELFF | TGTGCCAGCAGCTCACCCATGGACACGAACACCGGGGAGCTGTTTTTT | . | . | TRBJ2-2 | TRBV5-4
CASSTQGASSPLHF | TGTGCCAGCAGCACACAGGGGGCAAGTTCACCCCTCCACTTT | . | TRBD1 | TRBJ1-6 | TRBV7-2
CASSQDQPGTGNTIYF | TGTGCCAGCAGCCAAGATCAGCCAGGGACTGGAAACACCATATATTTT | few | . | TRBJ1-3 | TRBV4-2
CAIGSGALLSYNEQFF | TGTGCCATCGGGAGCGGGGCCCTACTCTCCTACAATGAGCAGTTCTTC | . | TRBD2 | TRBJ2-1 | TRBV10-3
CASRRQGEAFF | TGCGCCAGCAGGAGACAGGGTGAAGCTTTCTTT | . | TRBD1 | TRBJ1-1 | TRBV10-2
CASSWTGGINTEAFF | TGTGCCAGCAGCTGGACAGGGGGGATCAACACTGAAGCTTTCTTT | . | TRBD1 | TRBJ1-1 | TRBV7-2
CASSPSTGELFF | TGTGCCAGCAGCCCCAGTACCGGGGAGCTGTTTTTT | . | . | TRBJ2-2 | TRBV7-9
CASSSGTENNEQFF | TGTGCCAGTAGTTCCGGGACAGAGAACAATGAGCAGTTCTTC | . | TRBD1 | TRBJ2-1 | TRBV19
CASSLSGGPRDTIYF | TGTGCCAGCAGCTTATCGGGGGGCCCGAGGGACACCATATATTTT | . | . | TRBJ1-3 | TRBV7-9
CASSPSGYTSNQPQHF | TGCGCCAGCAGCCCCAGCGGGTACACAAGCAATCAGCCCCAGCATTTT | . | . | TRBJ1-5 | TRBV4-1
CASSLPLGQGTEAFF | TGTGCCAGCAGCTTGCCCCTCGGACAGGGGACTGAAGCTTTCTTT | . | TRBD1 | TRBJ1-1 | TRBV5-6